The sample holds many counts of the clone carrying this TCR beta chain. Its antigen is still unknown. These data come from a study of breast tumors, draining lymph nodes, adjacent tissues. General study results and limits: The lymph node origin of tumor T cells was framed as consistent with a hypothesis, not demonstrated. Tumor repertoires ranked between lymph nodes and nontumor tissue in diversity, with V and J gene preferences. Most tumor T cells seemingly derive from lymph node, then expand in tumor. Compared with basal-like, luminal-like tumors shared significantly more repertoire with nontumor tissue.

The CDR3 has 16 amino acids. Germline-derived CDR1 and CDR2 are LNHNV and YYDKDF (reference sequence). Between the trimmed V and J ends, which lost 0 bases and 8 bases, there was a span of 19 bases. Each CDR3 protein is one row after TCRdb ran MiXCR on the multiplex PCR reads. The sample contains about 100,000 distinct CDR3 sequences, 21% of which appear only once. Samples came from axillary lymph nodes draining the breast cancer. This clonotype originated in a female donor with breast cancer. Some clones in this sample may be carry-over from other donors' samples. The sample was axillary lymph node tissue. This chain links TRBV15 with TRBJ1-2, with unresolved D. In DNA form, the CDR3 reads TGTGCCACCAGCAGAGATCTCGTCGGGAAACGCGACGGCTACACCTTC. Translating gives CATSRDLVGKRDGYTF.